This T cell receptor (beta chain) was sequenced during a study of blood T cell repertoires in COVID-19. Whole-study context: The samples span acute and convalescent COVID-19 from the United States, Italy and Spain. In each case, the material was cDNA or gDNA derived from T cells, B-cell-depleted T cells, or PBMCs.

The ends lost 1 base at V and 9 bases at J; junction bases unmatched: 8. The CDR3 is 15 amino acids. Looked up from germline, CDR1 is SGHRS and CDR2 is YFSETQ. Study processing details: Reference gene primers were amplified, and this amplification served to estimate nucleated cell counts. Profiled with immunoSEQ multiplex PCR; TCRdb holds only in-frame clones, not every one. The D gene and trimming were derived from the DNA, and the V and J assignments and clone size from that table. The data show nearly 60,000 clones, with about 90% seen just once and 10% to 15% held by the top ten. The sample taken for sequencing was peripheral blood. The TCR originated in a man aged 55 to 70 with active COVID-19. This sequence joins TRBV5-1 and TRBJ2-1; 9 bases fit TRBD2. The CDR3 reads CASSLSGGRGIEQFF. In nucleotides, the CDR3 is TGCGCCAGCAGCTTGTCTGGCGGGAGGGGAATTGAGCAGTTCTTC.